The rows below give T cell receptor beta chains drawn from one sample of a study of T cells after yellow fever vaccination. One entry per CDR3 protein, called by TCRdb with MiXCR from the 5' RACE reads. Of more than 350,000 distinct CDR3 sequences listed, roughly 11% are singletons. The input for sequencing was PBMCs, taken on the day of the first yellow fever vaccination. The receptors stem from a man younger than 35 who received the YFV17D yellow fever vaccine. CDR3s leave out the opening cysteine and the closing phenylalanine or tryptophan. The size entry is marked missing in some rows and otherwise reads once, few, many or a size class.

v_call	clone_size	j_call	cdr3_aa
TRBV18	few	TRBJ2-1	ASSPFGGGGNEQF
TRBV4-2	-	TRBJ2-2	ASSVWGGVDGELF
TRBV10-3	-	TRBJ2-2	AISEDSGGFGGGELF
TRBV2	few	TRBJ2-2	ASSEFGQGNTGELF
TRBV12-3/TRBV12-4	few	TRBJ1-1	ASSFSQQNTEAF
TRBV24-1	few	TRBJ2-2	ASASGGDTGELF
TRBV2	many	TRBJ1-3	ASSATGAGNTIY
TRBV7-9	few	TRBJ2-1	ASSPPPRAVSYNEQF
TRBV7-9	-	TRBJ1-1	ASSATDTNTEAF
TRBV9	few	TRBJ1-1	ASSVEAVESGEAF
TRBV18	-	TRBJ1-1	ASSPTRGPDTEAF
TRBV29-1	many	TRBJ2-1	SVGTGGYNEQF
TRBV5-6	many	TRBJ2-5	ASSPPGVRETQY
TRBV10-2	-	TRBJ2-3	ASSGYLTSDLGDTQY
TRBV7-2	-	TRBJ2-2	ASSSRHRDLNTGELF
TRBV5-5	-	TRBJ1-2	ASSLAGFGGGYT
TRBV7-3	-	TRBJ2-1	ASSPRGVNNEQF
TRBV6-1	-	-	ASTRRGLGFNEQY
TRBV5-4	-	TRBJ2-1	ASSSQSSYNEQF
TRBV24-1	many	TRBJ2-1	ATSHGGSYNEQF
TRBV19	few	TRBJ1-1	ATWRGFGTEAF
TRBV20-1	once	TRBJ2-2	SVQSGQNANTGELF
TRBV24-1	-	TRBJ2-3	ATSRPVADTQN
TRBV20-1	-	TRBJ1-5	SAGSWDRSQPQH
TRBV9	few	TRBJ2-3	ASSVVVAGVADTQY
TRBV5-1	many	TRBJ1-2	ASSVGPPGQGFGYT
TRBV5-1	many	TRBJ2-7	ASSLETSPYEQY
TRBV5-5	few	TRBJ1-1	ASSWDRVYTEAF
TRBV7-9	few	TRBJ1-6	ASGIRGGSGNSPLH
TRBV6-2/TRBV6-3	few	TRBJ2-7	ASSSLFRDSYEQY
TRBV5-1	few	TRBJ2-5	ASSLGTGALQETQY
TRBV7-2	many	TRBJ1-1	ASSLLRVAF